Listed below are T cell receptor beta chains from one sample, sequenced in a study of OX40 agonist ivuxolimab in advanced cancers. Measured with immunoSEQ multiplex PCR; TCRdb has only the in-frame clones, and not every one. The table records tens of thousands of clones, about 87% of them present only once. This material consisted of CD4+ or CD8+ T cells sorted from blood, taken in a trial of the OX40 agonist ivuxolimab. The source of these receptors is an adult with an advanced solid tumor such as melanoma, head and neck, liver or kidney cancer. Both conserved end residues are part of each CDR3. The D gene is left open where the match is weak. Clone size is given for some rows only: seen once, a few or many times, or a class if the clone is expanded.

>TRBV9|TRBD1|NA|TRBJ1-1
TGTGCCAGCAGCGTACAGGGGGGGAACACTGAAGCTTTCTTT
CASSVQGGNTEAFF
>TRBV5-6|NA|NA|TRBJ2-3
TGTGCCAGCAGCAAGGGGGAGGGTTGGACGCAGTATTTT
CASSKGEGWTQYF
>TRBV19|NA|NA|TRBJ1-1
TGTGCCAGTAGCTGGGGGACAACGCTATGGAGCACTGAAGCTTTCTTT
CASSWGTTLWSTEAFF
>TRBV6-1|NA|few|TRBJ1-3
TGTGCCAGCAGCGAATCACGGGGAGTTTCTGGAAACACCATATATTTT
CASSESRGVSGNTIYF
>TRBV7-6|TRBD2|NA|TRBJ2-1
TGTGCCAGCAGCTCAGCGGGGGGGCCTAACAATGAGCAGTTCTTC
CASSSAGGPNNEQFF
>TRBV29-1|NA|NA|TRBJ2-1
TGCAGCGCCGCCGACAACTCCTACAATGAGCAGTTCTTC
CSAADNSYNEQFF
>TRBV6-5|TRBD1|NA|TRBJ2-3
TGTGCCAGCAGTTACCGGGGACAGTCCACAGATACGCAGTATTTT
CASSYRGQSTDTQYF
>TRBV5-6|TRBD1|NA|TRBJ1-2
TGTGCCAGCAGCGGGACAGGACAGCTCTATGGCTACACCTTC
CASSGTGQLYGYTF
>TRBV28|TRBD1|NA|TRBJ1-1
TGTGCCAGCAGTCAGGGGGGGGGCGCGGTCACTGAAGCTTTCTTT
CASSQGGGAVTEAFF
>TRBV7-6|TRBD1|NA|TRBJ1-3
TGTGCCAGCAGCTTAGGGATGACAGGGGGGCTCTCTGGAAACACCATATATTTT
CASSLGMTGGLSGNTIYF
>TRBV7-6|NA|NA|TRBJ1-3
TGTGCCAGCAGCTTAGAGGGATACACCATATATTTT
CASSLEGYTIYF
>TRBV11-2|NA|NA|TRBJ2-7
TGTGCCAGCAGCTTAGGCAGCACCTACGAGCAGTACTTC
CASSLGSTYEQYF
>TRBV10-1|NA|NA|TRBJ2-6
TGCGCCAGCAGTGAGTCGGGAGTTGGGGCCAACGTCCTGACTTTC
CASSESGVGANVLTF
>TRBV6-6|NA|NA|TRBJ1-1
TGTGCCAGCAGCCCGGGGGAAAACACTGAAGCTTTCTTT
CASSPGENTEAFF
>TRBV29-1|NA|NA|TRBJ1-6
TGCAGCGCCCTGACGTCAGATAATTCACCCCTCCACTTT
CSALTSDNSPLHF
>TRBV28|NA|NA|TRBJ1-5
TGTGCCAGCCGATCAACCTCCAAGGGACACCTACCCGATCAGCCCCAGCATTTT
CASRSTSKGHLPDQPQHF
>TRBV6-5|NA|NA|TRBJ1-1
TGTGCCAGCAGTCGACTGACCTCTGAAGCTTTCTTT
CASSRLTSEAFF
>TRBV18|NA|NA|TRBJ2-6
TGTGCCAGCTCACTTAGGGACTTCTCTGGGGCCAACGTCCTGACTTTC
CASSLRDFSGANVLTF
>TRBV27|TRBD1|few|TRBJ1-2
TGTGCCAGCACGCGAGCAGGGGGCGGTCATGGCTACACCTTC
CASTRAGGGHGYTF
>TRBV11-2|TRBD2|NA|TRBJ2-5
TGTGCCAGCAGCGTAGCGGGCCTCGGGGAGACCCAGTACTTC
CASSVAGLGETQYF
>TRBV27|NA|NA|TRBJ2-1
TGTGCCAGCAGTTTAGGGTCAACCTACAATGAGCAGTTCTTC
CASSLGSTYNEQFF
>TRBV18|TRBD1|few|TRBJ2-3
TGTGCCAGCTCACCCCTACCGGGACAGGCCGGCACAGATACGCAGTATTTT
CASSPLPGQAGTDTQYF
>TRBV9|TRBD1|NA|TRBJ1-4
TGTGCCAGCAGCGCCGGGACAGGGACGGAAAAACTGTTTTTT
CASSAGTGTEKLFF
>TRBV28|NA|NA|TRBJ1-4
TGTGCCAGCTATTCCCCCCGTACAGGGAGGCTGTTTTTT
CASYSPRTGRLFF
>TRBV6-6|NA|NA|TRBJ2-3
TGTGCCAGCAGTTACTCCGGGACTCGCACCGATACGCAGTATTTT
CASSYSGTRTDTQYF
>TRBV6-1|TRBD1|NA|TRBJ2-1
TGTGCCAGCAGCGAAACCGGGACAGGGCTCTACAATGAGCAGTTCTTC
CASSETGTGLYNEQFF
>TRBV28|TRBD1|NA|TRBJ2-1
TGTGCCAGCAGCCTCTTTGGGGACAGGTACTCCAATGAGCAGTTCTTC
CASSLFGDRYSNEQFF
>TRBV10-1|TRBD1|NA|TRBJ2-2
TGCGCCAGCAGTTCTGGGACAGGGGGCTCAGGCGGGGAGCTGTTTTTT
CASSSGTGGSGGELFF
>TRBV6-4|NA|NA|TRBJ2-2
TGTGCCAGCGGACCGACAGGGAACACCGGGGAGCTGTTTTTT
CASGPTGNTGELFF
>TRBV19|NA|NA|TRBJ1-4
TGTGCCAGTAGGGGGGGCAGTGCAACTAATGAAAAACTGTTTTTT
CASRGGSATNEKLFF
>TRBV9|NA|NA|TRBJ2-5
TGTGCCAGCAGCGCCCCAGGGAGGCCTCGGGAGACCCAGTACTTC
CASSAPGRPRETQYF
>TRBV4-2|TRBD2|NA|TRBJ2-1
TGTGCCAGCAGCCAAGTAGCGGGAGGGGGAGAGCAGTTCTTC
CASSQVAGGGEQFF
>TRBV6-5|NA|once|TRBJ1-1
TGTGCCAGCAGTTCGAACAGGAACACTGAAGCTTTCTTT
CASSSNRNTEAFF
>TRBV5-4|NA|NA|TRBJ1-1
TGTGCCAGCAGCCGACAGGTAATGAACACTGAAGCTTTCTTT
CASSRQVMNTEAFF
>TRBV14|NA|NA|TRBJ1-1
TGTGCCAGCAGCGAACAGGGCAACACTGAAGCTTTCTTT
CASSEQGNTEAFF
>TRBV5-4|NA|NA|TRBJ2-6
TGTGCCAGCAGCTTCGACACAGGGTCTGGGGCCAACGTCCTGACTTTC
CASSFDTGSGANVLTF
>TRBV28|NA|NA|TRBJ1-5
TGTGCCAGCAGAAGCAGCAATCAGCCCCAGCATTTT
CASRSSNQPQHF
>TRBV28|NA|NA|TRBJ2-7
TGTGCCAGCACCCCCCAAGGGTTGACCTACGAGCAGTACTTC
CASTPQGLTYEQYF
>TRBV19|TRBD2|NA|TRBJ2-5
TGTGCCAGTAGTACGAGCGGGAGGCCCCCCCAAGAGACCCAGTACTTC
CASSTSGRPPQETQYF
>TRBV7-9|NA|NA|TRBJ2-5
TGTGCCAGCCACGCGGGCTCAGGGGATGGGACCCAGTACTTC
CASHAGSGDGTQYF
>TRBV4-3|TRBD2|NA|TRBJ2-4
TGCGCCAGCAGCCAGGTGACTAGCGGGGGTAAAAACATTCAGTACTTC
CASSQVTSGGKNIQYF
>TRBV4-1|TRBD2|NA|TRBJ2-3
TGCGCCAGCAGCCAAGAGAGAACGCGGGGGAGGGATACGCAGTATTTT
CASSQERTRGRDTQYF
>TRBV5-8|NA|NA|TRBJ1-2
TGTGCCAGCAGTTGGGACAAGCGCGGCTACACCTTC
CASSWDKRGYTF
>TRBV28|NA|NA|TRBJ2-3
TGTGCCAGCAGTCCTGCGACCGGGGCAGGGCCAGATACGCAGTATTTT
CASSPATGAGPDTQYF
>TRBV7-8|NA|NA|TRBJ1-1
TGTGCCAGCAGCGTAGGGACCGCGCTCACTGAAGCTTTCTTT
CASSVGTALTEAFF
>TRBV6-4|NA|NA|TRBJ2-5
TGTGCCAGCAGCCGACAGGCCTCGGAGACCCAGTACTTC
CASSRQASETQYF